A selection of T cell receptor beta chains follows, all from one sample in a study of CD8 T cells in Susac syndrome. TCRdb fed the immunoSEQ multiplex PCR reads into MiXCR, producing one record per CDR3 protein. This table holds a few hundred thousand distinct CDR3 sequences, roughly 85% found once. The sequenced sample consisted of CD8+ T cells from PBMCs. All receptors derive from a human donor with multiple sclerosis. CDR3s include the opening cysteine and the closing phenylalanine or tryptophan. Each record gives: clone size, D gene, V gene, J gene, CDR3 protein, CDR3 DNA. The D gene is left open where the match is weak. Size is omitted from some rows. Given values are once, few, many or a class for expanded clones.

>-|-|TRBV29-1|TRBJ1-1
CSVQGRGNTEAFF
TGCAGCGTACAAGGGCGGGGGAACACTGAAGCTTTCTTT
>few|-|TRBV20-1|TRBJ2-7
CSARDLEEQYF
TGCAGTGCTAGAGATCTAGAAGAGCAGTACTTC
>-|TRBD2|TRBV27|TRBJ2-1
CASRGLAWEQFF
TGTGCCAGCAGGGGACTAGCGTGGGAGCAGTTCTTC
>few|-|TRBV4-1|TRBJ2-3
CASSQDRTDTQYF
TGCGCCAGCAGCCAAGATCGGACAGATACGCAGTATTTT
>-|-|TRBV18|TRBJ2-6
CASSLVDRSGANVLTF
TGTGCCAGCTCACTAGTTGACAGGTCTGGGGCCAACGTCCTGACTTTC
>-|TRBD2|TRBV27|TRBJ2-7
CASAGRGGQYF
TGTGCCAGCGCCGGGAGGGGAGGGCAGTACTTC
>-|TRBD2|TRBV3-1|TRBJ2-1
CASSQDGTTYNEQFF
TGTGCCAGCAGCCAAGATGGGACTACCTACAATGAGCAGTTCTTC
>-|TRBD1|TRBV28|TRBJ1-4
CASSLSPTGRTNEKLFF
TGTGCCAGCAGTTTATCCCCGACAGGGAGGACTAATGAAAAACTGTTTTTT
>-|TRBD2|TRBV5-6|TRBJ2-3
CASSFGLAVPTDTQYF
TGTGCCAGCAGCTTTGGACTAGCGGTCCCCACAGATACGCAGTATTTT
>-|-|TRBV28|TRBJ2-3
CASSLYGSTRTDTQYF
TGTGCCAGCAGTTTATATGGATCGACCCGCACAGATACGCAGTATTTT
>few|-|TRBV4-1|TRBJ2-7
CASSQDGTGYYEQYF
TGCGCCAGCAGCCAAGATGGTACAGGGTACTACGAGCAGTACTTC
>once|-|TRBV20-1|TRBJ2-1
CSARDLGGGSEFF
TGCAGTGCTAGAGATCTCGGGGGCGGGAGTGAGTTCTTC
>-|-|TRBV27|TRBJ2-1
CASSLGRVVNNEQFF
TGTGCCAGCAGTTTAGGGCGGGTGGTAAACAATGAGCAGTTCTTC
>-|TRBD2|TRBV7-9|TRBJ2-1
CASSAIAGSYNEQFF
TGTGCCAGCAGCGCCATAGCGGGATCCTACAATGAGCAGTTCTTC
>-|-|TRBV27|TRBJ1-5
CASRGIHRDSNQPQHF
TGTGCCAGCAGAGGGATTCACAGGGACAGCAATCAGCCCCAGCATTTT
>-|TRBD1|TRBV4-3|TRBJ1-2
CASSQDRGLGGYTF
TGCGCCAGCAGCCAAGACAGGGGGCTCGGTGGCTACACCTTC
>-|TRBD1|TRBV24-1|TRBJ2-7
CATSDADRGLYEQYF
TGTGCCACCAGTGATGCGGACAGGGGGCTCTACGAGCAGTACTTC
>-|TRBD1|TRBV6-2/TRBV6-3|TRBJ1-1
CASRDRGLGFLGEAFF
TGTGCCAGCCGGGACAGGGGGCTCGGTTTCTTGGGAGAAGCTTTCTTT
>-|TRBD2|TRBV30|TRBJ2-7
CAWGSGLAAYEQYF
TGTGCCTGGGGGTCCGGGCTAGCGGCCTACGAGCAGTACTTC
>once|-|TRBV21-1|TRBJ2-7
CASSKGGGSPTYEQYF
TGTGCCAGCAGCAAAGGGGGGGGCAGTCCGACCTACGAGCAGTACTTC
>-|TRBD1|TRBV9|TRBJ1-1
CASSVKGGAVTEAFF
TGTGCCAGCAGCGTAAAAGGGGGCGCGGTCACTGAAGCTTTCTTT
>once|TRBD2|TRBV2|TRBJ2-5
CASKRSGSSETQYF
TGTGCCAGCAAGAGGAGCGGGAGTAGTGAGACCCAGTACTTC
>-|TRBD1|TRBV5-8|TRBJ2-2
CASSLEGTGGIPTGELFF
TGTGCCAGCAGCTTGGAAGGGACAGGGGGCATACCCACCGGGGAGCTGTTTTTT
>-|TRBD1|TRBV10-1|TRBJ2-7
CASSESGTVYEQYF
TGCGCCAGCAGTGAGTCGGGGACAGTCTACGAGCAGTACTTC
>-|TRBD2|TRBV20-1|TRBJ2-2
CSARPSAGVVWNTGELFF
TGCAGTGCTAGGCCCTCAGCGGGAGTTGTATGGAACACCGGGGAGCTGTTTTTT
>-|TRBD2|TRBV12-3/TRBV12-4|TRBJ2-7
CASSPSAGGGYEQYF
TGTGCCAGCAGTCCCTCGGCGGGAGGGGGCTACGAGCAGTACTTC
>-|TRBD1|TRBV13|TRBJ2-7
CASSLEGTGISGEQYF
TGTGCCAGCAGCCTTGAGGGGACAGGAATATCGGGGGAGCAGTACTTC
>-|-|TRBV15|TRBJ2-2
CATSRDPEFYTGELFF
TGTGCCACCAGCAGAGATCCCGAGTTTTACACCGGGGAGCTGTTTTTT
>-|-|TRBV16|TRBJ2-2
CASSHGVAGELFF
TGTGCCAGCAGCCACGGGGTCGCCGGGGAGCTGTTTTTT
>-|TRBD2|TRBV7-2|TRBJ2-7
CASSSGEGRFVYEQYF
TGTGCCAGCAGCTCGGGGGAGGGCCGTTTTGTGTACGAGCAGTACTTC
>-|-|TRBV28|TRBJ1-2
CASGEGVIYGYTF
TGTGCCAGCGGGGAGGGGGTAATCTATGGCTACACCTTC
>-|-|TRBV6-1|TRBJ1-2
CASADPGSFNYGYTF
TGTGCCAGCGCCGATCCAGGGTCTTTTAACTATGGCTACACCTTC
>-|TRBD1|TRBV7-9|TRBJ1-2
CASSLPDRGPLNYGYTF
TGTGCCAGCAGCTTACCGGACAGGGGTCCCCTTAACTATGGCTACACCTTC
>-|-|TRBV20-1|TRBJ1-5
CSARGNQPQHF
TGCAGTGCTAGGGGGAATCAGCCCCAGCATTTT
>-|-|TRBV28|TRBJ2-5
CASSLGPGLQETQYF
TGTGCCAGCAGTTTAGGACCGGGGCTCCAAGAGACCCAGTACTTC
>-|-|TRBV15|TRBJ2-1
CATRRERGLYNEQFF
TGTGCCACCAGAAGGGAGAGAGGACTATACAATGAGCAGTTCTTC
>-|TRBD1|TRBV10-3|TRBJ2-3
CAISEGTASTDTQYF
TGTGCCATCAGTGAGGGGACAGCAAGCACAGATACGCAGTATTTT
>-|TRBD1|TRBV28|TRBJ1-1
CASSPTGVNTEAFF
TGTGCCAGCAGTCCTACAGGGGTGAACACTGAAGCTTTCTTT
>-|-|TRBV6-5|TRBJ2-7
CASSPSHFSSSYEQYF
TGTGCCAGCAGTCCCTCGCACTTCTCGAGCTCCTACGAGCAGTACTTC
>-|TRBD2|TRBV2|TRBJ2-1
CASLSSGSSYNEQFF
TGTGCCAGCCTCTCTAGCGGGAGCTCCTACAATGAGCAGTTCTTC
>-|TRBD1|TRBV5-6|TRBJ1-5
CASSLRTGGGNQPQHF
TGTGCCAGCAGCTTGCGGACAGGAGGGGGTAATCAGCCCCAGCATTTT
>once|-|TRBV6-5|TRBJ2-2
CASSDRYPNTGELFF
TGTGCCAGCAGCGACAGGTATCCGAACACCGGGGAGCTGTTTTTT
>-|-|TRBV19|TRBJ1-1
CASSISGVAEAFF
TGTGCCAGTAGTATATCTGGGGTTGCTGAAGCTTTCTTT
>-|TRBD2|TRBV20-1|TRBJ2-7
CSARGTSGTRFYEQYF
TGCAGTGCTAGGGGGACTAGCGGGACCCGCTTCTACGAGCAGTACTTC
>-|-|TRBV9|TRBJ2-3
CASSSALQSDTQYF
TGTGCCAGCAGCTCAGCACTCCAATCAGATACGCAGTATTTT
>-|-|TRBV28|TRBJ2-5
CASRPTDPVETQYF
TGTGCCAGCAGACCTACAGACCCCGTAGAGACCCAGTACTTC
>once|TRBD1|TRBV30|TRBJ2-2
CAWTDRGETGELFF
TGTGCCTGGACCGACAGGGGAGAGACCGGGGAGCTGTTTTTT
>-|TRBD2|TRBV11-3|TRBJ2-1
CASSLPSGAYEQFF
TGTGCCAGCAGCTTGCCTAGCGGAGCGTATGAGCAGTTCTTC
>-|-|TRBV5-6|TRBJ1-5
CASSIGTTHQPQHF
TGTGCCAGCAGCATTGGGACAACGCATCAGCCCCAGCATTTT
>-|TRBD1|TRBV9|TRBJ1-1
CASSDRDRATEAFF
TGTGCCAGCAGCGACCGGGACAGGGCCACTGAAGCTTTCTTT
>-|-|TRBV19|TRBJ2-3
CASSIVGVWADTQYF
TGTGCCAGTAGTATCGTGGGAGTGTGGGCAGATACGCAGTATTTT
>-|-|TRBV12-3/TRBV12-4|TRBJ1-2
CASTPVVRDGYTF
TGTGCCAGCACCCCTGTGGTGAGGGATGGCTACACCTTC
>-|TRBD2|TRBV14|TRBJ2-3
CASSMGLAVTDTQYF
TGTGCCAGCAGCATGGGACTAGCGGTCACAGATACGCAGTATTTT
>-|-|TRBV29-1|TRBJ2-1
CSVVAGNEQFF
TGCAGCGTTGTGGCCGGCAATGAGCAGTTCTTC